Shown below are 7 T cell receptor beta chains from a single sample sequenced in a study of blood T cells in healthy people across ages. The second PCR ran about 6 to 12 cycles with a sample-barcoded 5' primer and J-beta primers. MiXCR was run by TCRdb on the 5' RACE reads, yielding one entry per CDR3 protein. The sample gives 1.4 million to 1.5 million distinct CDR3 sequences, about 40% of which show up once; 7.9% is in the top ten. The sequenced sample was blood. The source is a woman aged 18-35 years in good health.

The chain carries TRBV14 and TRBJ2-3; D ambiguous. V lost 1 base and J 0 bases, leaving 8 bases between the germline ends. There are 15 residues in the CDR3. Per the germline V gene, CDR1 is SGHDN and CDR2 is FVKESK. The CDR3 sequence: CASSQGYRSTDTQYF. Here the CDR3 DNA reads TGTGCCAGCAGCCAAGGTTACAGAAGCACAGATACGCAGTATTTT.

Concerning this clonotype itself: This may be a read error, as it is one base from a much larger clone. The V gene is TRBV11-2, the J gene TRBJ2-1, with 10 bases fitting TRBD1. CDR1 and CDR2 from the germline V gene are SGHAT and FQNNGV. The CDR3 runs 17 residues. V shed 7 bases, J shed 5 bases, and the junction held 14 bases outside the gene matches. The CDR3 spells CASTPRDAGQGNNEQFF. Here the CDR3 DNA reads TGTGCCAGCACCCCGAGAGACGCGGGACAGGGGAACAATGAGCAGTTCTTC.

As concerns this clonotype: A read error may account for a junction end that differs from germline. The genes are TRBV3-1 and TRBJ1-2, with 10 bases lining up with TRBD1. The CDR3 loop spans 17 amino acids. Looked up from germline, CDR1 is LGHDT and CDR2 is YNNKEL (reference sequence). For the CDR3, the DNA is TGTGCCGGCAGCCAAGGACTGGGGACAGGGGACATCTATGGCTACACCTTC. It yields the protein CAGSQGLGTGDIYGYTF.

This chain uses TRBV29-1 with TRBJ2-7; D possibly corresponds to TRBD1 (6 bases). The V gene lost 6 bases and the J gene lost 3 bases, with 12 bases spanning the gap. The CDR3 loop spans 12 amino acids. Germline loops: CDR1 SQVTM, CDR2 ANQGSEA. CDR3 residues: CSVVTGIYEQYF. The CDR3 DNA is TGCAGCGTCGTAACAGGGATCTACGAGCAGTACTTC.

This clonotype occurred a few times. This chain joins TRBV12-3 or TRBV12-4 and TRBJ2-7; perhaps D is TRBD1 or TRBD2 (6 bases each). Trimming left V 5 bases short and J 7 bases short, with 18 bases between. This CDR3 contains 14 residues. CDR3 sequence: CASSTGALYNEQYF. CDR3 sequence (DNA): TGTGCCAGCAGTACGGGGGCACTTTACAATGAGCAGTACTTC.

J is TRBJ2-7 and V is TRBV5-1; 12 nucleotides match TRBD2. In germline, CDR1 is SGHRS, CDR2 YFSETQ. This CDR3 has 16 residues. V trimming: 4 bases; J trimming: 4 bases; junction bases outside the gene matches: 9. As DNA, the CDR3 is TGCGCCAGCAGCACGGGACTAGCGGGTAAAAGATACGAGCAGTACTTC. Residues: CASSTGLAGKRYEQYF. Full variable domain (missing parts from reference TRBV5-1 and TRBJ2-7): KAGVTQTPRYLIKTRGQQVTLSCSPISGHRSVSWYQQTPGQGLQFLFEYFSETQRNKGNFPGRFSGRQFSNSRSEMNVSTLELGDSALYLCASSTGLAGKRYEQYFGPGTRLTVT.

This sequence joins TRBV4-2 and TRBJ2-2, with TRBD2 identical over 9 bases. V lost 0 bases and J lost 5; bases outside the gene matches: 4. The length of the CDR3 is 16 residues. CDR1 is LGHNA, CDR2 YNFKEQ, per germline. The CDR3 here is CASSQDRTSGTGELFF. CDR3 DNA: TGTGCCAGCAGCCAAGATCGTACTAGCGGGACCGGGGAGCTGTTTTTT.